These T cell receptor beta chains were read from a single sample in a study of blood T cell repertoires in COVID-19. Only in-frame clones appear in the TCRdb table, and some are missing; sequencing was by immunoSEQ multiplex PCR. The table includes roughly 240,000 clones, around nine tenths detected once. The sequenced sample was peripheral blood. The source is a woman aged 55-70 years who had recovered from COVID-19. CDR3s include the opening cysteine and the closing phenylalanine or tryptophan. Each record gives: clone size, V gene, J gene, D gene, CDR3 protein, CDR3 DNA. D genes are given only for firm matches. Where a row states a size, it is once, few, many or the class of an expanded clone; other rows omit it.

size: .
V: TRBV7-3
J: TRBJ2-3
D: TRBD1
CDR3: CASSPRQGFTDTQYF
DNA: TGTGCCAGCAGCCCCAGACAGGGGTTTACAGATACGCAGTATTTT

size: .
V: TRBV10-3
J: TRBJ2-3
D: TRBD2
CDR3: CAIGAALAAGGTQYF
DNA: TGTGCCATCGGCGCCGCCCTAGCGGCCGGGGGTACGCAGTATTTT

size: .
V: TRBV21-1
J: TRBJ2-5
D: .
CDR3: CASSTCRDRLEETQYF
DNA: TGTGCCAGCAGCACTTGTCGGGACAGGCTAGAGGAGACCCAGTACTTC

size: .
V: TRBV3-1/TRBV3-2
J: TRBJ1-6
D: .
CDR3: CASRRQQGYNSPLHF
DNA: TGTGCCAGCAGGCGACAACAGGGCTATAATTCACCCCTCCACTTT

size: .
V: TRBV7-3
J: TRBJ2-3
D: TRBD2
CDR3: CASSFQRGNTDTQYF
DNA: TGTGCCAGCAGCTTCCAGCGGGGTAACACAGATACGCAGTATTTT

size: .
V: TRBV27
J: TRBJ2-7
D: TRBD2
CDR3: CASRSSGSYEQYF
DNA: TGTGCCAGCAGATCTAGCGGGAGCTACGAGCAGTACTTC

size: .
V: TRBV28
J: TRBJ1-5
D: .
CDR3: CASSLNRPQHF
DNA: TGTGCCAGCAGTTTAAACAGACCCCAGCATTTT

size: .
V: TRBV28
J: TRBJ2-3
D: TRBD2
CDR3: CASSIGGLAGRTDTQYF
DNA: TGTGCCAGCAGTATAGGGGGACTAGCGGGTCGAACAGATACGCAGTATTTT

size: .
V: TRBV5-6
J: TRBJ2-1
D: TRBD2
CDR3: CASSFWTRNYNEQFF
DNA: TGTGCCAGCAGCTTTTGGACTAGAAATTACAATGAGCAGTTCTTC

size: .
V: TRBV4-2
J: TRBJ1-6
D: .
CDR3: CASSQEMGSHNSPLHF
DNA: TGTGCCAGCAGCCAAGAAATGGGCAGCCATAATTCACCCCTCCACTTT

size: .
V: TRBV6-5
J: TRBJ2-1
D: .
CDR3: CASTQLRRLEQFF
DNA: TGTGCCAGCACCCAGCTACGGAGGCTTGAGCAGTTCTTC

size: .
V: TRBV9
J: TRBJ2-5
D: TRBD1
CDR3: CASSVDGTGRETQYF
DNA: TGTGCCAGCAGCGTAGATGGGACAGGGAGGGAGACCCAGTACTTC

size: .
V: TRBV7-2
J: TRBJ1-5
D: .
CDR3: CASSLGTRVRNQPQHF
DNA: TGTGCCAGCAGCCTTGGGACACGGGTTCGGAATCAGCCCCAGCATTTT

size: few
V: TRBV7-9
J: TRBJ2-1
D: .
CDR3: CASSLEGGALGDNEQFF
DNA: TGTGCCAGCAGCTTAGAAGGGGGGGCCCTAGGGGACAATGAGCAGTTCTTC

size: .
V: TRBV3-1/TRBV3-2
J: TRBJ1-4
D: .
CDR3: CASSQRQAYEKLFF
DNA: TGTGCCAGCAGCCAACGACAGGCCTATGAAAAACTGTTTTTT

size: .
V: TRBV19
J: TRBJ1-2
D: .
CDR3: CASSIRSGQLAYGYTF
DNA: TGTGCCAGTAGTATTCGGTCAGGGCAATTAGCCTATGGCTACACCTTC

size: .
V: TRBV2
J: TRBJ2-1
D: TRBD2
CDR3: CASKELAGNSYNEQFF
DNA: TGTGCCAGCAAAGAACTAGCGGGGAACTCCTACAATGAGCAGTTCTTC

size: .
V: TRBV6-5
J: TRBJ1-3
D: .
CDR3: CASSYSTGSGNTIYF
DNA: TGTGCCAGCAGTTACTCTACAGGCTCTGGAAACACCATATATTTT

size: .
V: TRBV19
J: TRBJ1-5
D: .
CDR3: CASSAIGVKYQPQHF
DNA: TGTGCCAGTAGTGCTATCGGGGTGAAGTATCAGCCCCAGCATTTT

size: .
V: TRBV29-1
J: TRBJ1-6
D: .
CDR3: CSVGWGLDSPLHF
DNA: TGCAGCGTTGGATGGGGCCTGGATTCACCCCTCCACTTT

size: .
V: TRBV5-1
J: TRBJ2-5
D: .
CDR3: CASSLDPSETQYF
DNA: TGCGCCAGCAGCTTGGATCCGTCGGAGACCCAGTACTTC

size: .
V: TRBV6-5
J: TRBJ2-3
D: .
CDR3: CASSYLSGTDTQYF
DNA: TGTGCCAGCAGTTACTTGTCGGGGACAGATACGCAGTATTTT